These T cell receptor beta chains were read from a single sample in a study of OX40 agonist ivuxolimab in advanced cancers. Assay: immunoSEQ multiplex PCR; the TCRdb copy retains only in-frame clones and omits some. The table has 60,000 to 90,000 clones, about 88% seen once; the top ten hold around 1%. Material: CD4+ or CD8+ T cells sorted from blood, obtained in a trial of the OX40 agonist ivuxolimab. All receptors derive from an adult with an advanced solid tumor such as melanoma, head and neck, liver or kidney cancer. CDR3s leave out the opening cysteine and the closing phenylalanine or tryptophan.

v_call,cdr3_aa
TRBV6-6,ASSLDRGSYNEQF
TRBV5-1,ASSLGPRQGRGTGELF
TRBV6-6,ASRITGESGNTIY
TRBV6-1,ASRILQETQY
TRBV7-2,ASSVAGEWIDTQY
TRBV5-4,ASSPGDRETYEQY
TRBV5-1,ASSLVAGEAKNIQY
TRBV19,ARSGRAGELF
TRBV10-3,AINAGANTGELF
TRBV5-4,ASSFRKGSQYGYT
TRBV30,ASEQGANTEAF
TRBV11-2,ASSLDGLAEGGELF
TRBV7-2,ASSLARTGLNTEAF
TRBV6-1,ASNFGGVGTEAF
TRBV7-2,ASRPPNLSTDTQY
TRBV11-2,ASSLVARNGYT
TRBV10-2,ASSGGQGGRGYT
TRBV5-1,ASSLGVVGETQY
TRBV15,ATSRSRRGLSTDTQY
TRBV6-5,ASRDLLTYGTGAF
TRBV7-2,ASSLGGGSGTDTQY
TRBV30,AWSVGGQETQY
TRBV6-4,ASSPLAGALNEQF
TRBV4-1,ASSQKARSSPLH
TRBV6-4,ASSPGYDFEAF
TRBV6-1,ASTRDRAQETQY
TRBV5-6,ASRRQRGNLGGELF
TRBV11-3,ASSLGTGGNQPQH
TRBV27,ASSTATVYNEQF
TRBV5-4,ASIGASGEGEQF
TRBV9,ASSPSPQGPSYGYT
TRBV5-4,ASSLFPVNTEAF
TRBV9,ASSGGVAGGPDEQF
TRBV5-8,ASSLGQESNQPQH
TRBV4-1,ASSLRQDQPQH
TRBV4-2,ASSQDWGASNEQF